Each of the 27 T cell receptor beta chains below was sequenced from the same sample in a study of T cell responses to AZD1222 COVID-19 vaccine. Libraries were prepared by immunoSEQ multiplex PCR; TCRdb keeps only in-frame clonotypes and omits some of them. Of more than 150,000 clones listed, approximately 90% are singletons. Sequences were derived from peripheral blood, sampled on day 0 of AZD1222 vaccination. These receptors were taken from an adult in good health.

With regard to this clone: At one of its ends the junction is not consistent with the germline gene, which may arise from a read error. The CDR3 loop reads CASSLTSGREGELFF. The CDR3 nucleotides read TGTGCTAGCAGCCTGACTAGCGGGAGGGAAGGGGAGCTGTTTTTT. The chain combines TRBV7-7 with TRBJ2-2; 14 positions match TRBD2. This CDR3 contains 15 residues. In germline, CDR1 is SSHAT, CDR2 FNYEAQ (reference sequence).

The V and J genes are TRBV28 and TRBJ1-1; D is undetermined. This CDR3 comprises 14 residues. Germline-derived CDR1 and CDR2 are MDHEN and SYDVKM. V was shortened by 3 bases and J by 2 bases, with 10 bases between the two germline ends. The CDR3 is CASSFRGSNTEAFF. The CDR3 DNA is TGTGCCAGCAGTTTTCGAGGGAGTAACACTGAAGCTTTCTTT. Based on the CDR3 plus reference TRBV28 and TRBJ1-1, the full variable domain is DVKVTQSSRYLVKRTGEKVFLECVQDMDHENMFWYRQDPGLGLRLIYFSYDVKMKEKGDIPEGYSVSREKKERFSLILESASTNQTSMYLCASSFRGSNTEAFFGQGTRLTVV.

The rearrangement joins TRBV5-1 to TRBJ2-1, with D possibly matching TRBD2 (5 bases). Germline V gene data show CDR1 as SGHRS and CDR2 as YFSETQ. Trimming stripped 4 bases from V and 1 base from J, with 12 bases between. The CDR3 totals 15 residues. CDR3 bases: TGCGCCAGCAGCCAACTAGTTGGTTCCTACAATGAGCAGTTCTTC. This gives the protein CASSQLVGSYNEQFF.

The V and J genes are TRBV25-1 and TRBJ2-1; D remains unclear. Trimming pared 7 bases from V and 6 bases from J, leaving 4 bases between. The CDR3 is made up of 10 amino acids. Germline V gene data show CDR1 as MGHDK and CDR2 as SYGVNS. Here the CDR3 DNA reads TGTGCCAGCACAGGCAATGAGCAGTTCTTC. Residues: CASTGNEQFF.

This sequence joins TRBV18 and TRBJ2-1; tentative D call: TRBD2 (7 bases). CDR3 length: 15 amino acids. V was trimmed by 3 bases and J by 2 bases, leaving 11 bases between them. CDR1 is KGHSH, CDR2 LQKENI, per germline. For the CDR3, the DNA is TGTGCCAGCTCACCGGCGGGGGCCACCTACAATGAGCAGTTCTTC. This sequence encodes CASSPAGATYNEQFF.

CDR3 sequence: CASERAGETDTQYF. The CDR3 coding sequence is TGCGCCAGCGAAAGAGCGGGGGAGACAGATACGCAGTATTTT. The chain recombines TRBV10-2 with TRBJ2-3; TRBD2 agrees at 8 bases. Trimming cost V 8 bases and J 3 bases; bases outside gene matches: 7. This CDR3 region has 14 residues. CDR1 and CDR2 from the germline V gene are WSHSY and SAAADI.

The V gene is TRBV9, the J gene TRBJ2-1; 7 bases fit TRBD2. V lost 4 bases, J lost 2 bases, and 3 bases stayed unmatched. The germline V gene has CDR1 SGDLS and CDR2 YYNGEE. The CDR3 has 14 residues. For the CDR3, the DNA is TGTGCCAGCAGCAGAGGGAGGGCCTACAATGAGCAGTTCTTC. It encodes CASSRGRAYNEQFF. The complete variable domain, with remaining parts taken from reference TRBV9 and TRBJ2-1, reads DSGVTQTPKHLITATGQRVTLRCSPRSGDLSVYWYQQSLDQGLQFLIQYYNGEERAKGNILERFSAQQFPDLHSELNLSSLELGDSALYFCASSRGRAYNEQFFGPGTRLTVL.

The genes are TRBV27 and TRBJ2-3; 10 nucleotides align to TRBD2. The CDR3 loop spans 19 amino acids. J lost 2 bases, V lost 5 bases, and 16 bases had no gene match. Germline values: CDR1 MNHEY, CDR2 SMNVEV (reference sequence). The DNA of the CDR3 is TGTGCCAGCAGTCCCCTAAGAGCGGGAGGGCCCGGGTACACAGATACGCAGTATTTT. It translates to CASSPLRAGGPGYTDTQYF.

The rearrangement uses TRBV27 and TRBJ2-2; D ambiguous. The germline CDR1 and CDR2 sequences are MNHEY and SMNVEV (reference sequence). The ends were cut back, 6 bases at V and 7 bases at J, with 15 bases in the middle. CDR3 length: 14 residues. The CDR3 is CASSVPDKNGELFF. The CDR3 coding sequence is TGTGCCAGCAGCGTCCCCGATAAGAACGGGGAGCTGTTTTTT.

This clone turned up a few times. The CDR3 nucleotides read TGTGCCAGCCGGGACAGATCTAATGAAAAACTGTTTTTT. Protein product: CASRDRSNEKLFF. V and J are TRBV19 and TRBJ1-4, with 7 bases identical to TRBD1. The CDR3 consists of 13 residues. V was pared by 9 bases and J by 3 bases, with 4 bases of the junction left unmatched. CDR1 LNHDA and CDR2 SQIVND come from the germline V gene (reference sequence).

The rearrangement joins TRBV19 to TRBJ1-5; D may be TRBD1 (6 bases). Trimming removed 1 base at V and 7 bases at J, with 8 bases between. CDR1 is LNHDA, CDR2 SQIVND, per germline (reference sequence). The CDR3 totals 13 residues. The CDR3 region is CASSIADRQPQHF. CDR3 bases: TGTGCCAGTAGTATAGCTGACAGGCAGCCCCAGCATTTT.

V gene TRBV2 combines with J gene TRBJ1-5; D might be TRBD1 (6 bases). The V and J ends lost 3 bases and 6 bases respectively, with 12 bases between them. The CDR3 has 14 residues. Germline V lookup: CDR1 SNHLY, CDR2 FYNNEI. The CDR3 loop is CASSDKGGSQPQHF. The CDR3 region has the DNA TGTGCCAGCAGTGATAAGGGGGGAAGTCAGCCCCAGCATTTT.

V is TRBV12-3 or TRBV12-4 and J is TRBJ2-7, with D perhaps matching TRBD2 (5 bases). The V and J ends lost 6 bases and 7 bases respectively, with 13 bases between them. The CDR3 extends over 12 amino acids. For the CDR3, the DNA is TGTGCCAGCAGCCGAGGACTCGGGGAGCAGTACTTC. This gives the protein CASSRGLGEQYF.

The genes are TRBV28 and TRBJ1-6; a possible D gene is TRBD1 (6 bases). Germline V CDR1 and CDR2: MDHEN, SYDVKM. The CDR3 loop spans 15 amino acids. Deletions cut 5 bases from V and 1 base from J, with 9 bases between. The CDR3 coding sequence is TGTGCCAGCAGTCCTGGACAGTCCTATAATTCACCCCTCCACTTT. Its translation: CASSPGQSYNSPLHF.

The CDR3 region is CASSFPAGVDTQYF. For the CDR3, the DNA is TGTGCCAGCAGCTTCCCTGCAGGGGTAGATACGCAGTATTTT. The chain uses TRBV7-2 and TRBJ2-3, with TRBD1 as a possible D gene (6 bases). CDR3 length: 14 amino acids. V dropped 3 bases and J dropped 5 bases, with 12 bases sitting between them. Per the germline V gene, CDR1 is SGHTA and CDR2 is FQGNSA.

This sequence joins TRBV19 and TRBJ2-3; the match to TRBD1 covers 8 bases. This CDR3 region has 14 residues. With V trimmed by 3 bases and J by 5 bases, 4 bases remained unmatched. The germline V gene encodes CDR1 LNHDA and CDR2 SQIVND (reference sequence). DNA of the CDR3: TGTGCCAGTAGTATGACAGGGGCGGGAGATACGCAGTATTTT. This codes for CASSMTGAGDTQYF.

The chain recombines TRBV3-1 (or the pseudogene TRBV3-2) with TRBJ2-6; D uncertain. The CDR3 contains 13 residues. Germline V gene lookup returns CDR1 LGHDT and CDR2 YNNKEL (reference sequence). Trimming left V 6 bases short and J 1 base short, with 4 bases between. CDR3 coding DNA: TGTGCCAGCAGTCTATCTGGGGCCAACGTCCTGACTTTC. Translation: CASSLSGANVLTF.

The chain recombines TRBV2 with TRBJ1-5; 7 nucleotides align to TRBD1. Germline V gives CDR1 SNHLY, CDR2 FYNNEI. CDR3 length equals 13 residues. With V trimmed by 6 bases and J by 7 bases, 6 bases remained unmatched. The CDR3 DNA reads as TGTGCCAGCAGGACAGGGACGATACAGCCCCAGCATTTT. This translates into CASRTGTIQPQHF.

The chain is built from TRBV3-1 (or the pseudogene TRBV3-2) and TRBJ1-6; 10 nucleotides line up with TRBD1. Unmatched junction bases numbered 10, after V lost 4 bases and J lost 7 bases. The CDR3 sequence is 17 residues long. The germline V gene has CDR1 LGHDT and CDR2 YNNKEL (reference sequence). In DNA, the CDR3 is TGTGCCAGCAGCCCACGTTGGGGACAGGGGATAAATTCACCCCTCCACTTT. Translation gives CASSPRWGQGINSPLHF.

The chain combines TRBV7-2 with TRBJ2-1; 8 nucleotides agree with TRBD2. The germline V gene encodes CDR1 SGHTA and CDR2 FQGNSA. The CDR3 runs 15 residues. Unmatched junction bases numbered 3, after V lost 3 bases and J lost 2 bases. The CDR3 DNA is TGTGCCAGCAGCTTCACTAGCGGAGCCTACAATGAGCAGTTCTTC. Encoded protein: CASSFTSGAYNEQFF.

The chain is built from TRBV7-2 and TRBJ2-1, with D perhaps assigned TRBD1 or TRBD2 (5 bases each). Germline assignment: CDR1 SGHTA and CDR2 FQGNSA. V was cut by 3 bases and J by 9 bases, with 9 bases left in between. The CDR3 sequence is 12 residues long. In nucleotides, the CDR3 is TGTGCCAGCAGCTTCCCAGGGACTGAGCAGTTCTTC. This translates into CASSFPGTEQFF. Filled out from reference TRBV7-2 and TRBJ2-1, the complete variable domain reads GAGVSQSPSNKVTEKGKDVELRCDPISGHTALYWYRQSLGQGLEFLIYFQGNSAPDKSGLPSDRFSAERTGGSVSTLTIQRTQQEDSAVYLCASSFPGTEQFFGPGTRLTVL.

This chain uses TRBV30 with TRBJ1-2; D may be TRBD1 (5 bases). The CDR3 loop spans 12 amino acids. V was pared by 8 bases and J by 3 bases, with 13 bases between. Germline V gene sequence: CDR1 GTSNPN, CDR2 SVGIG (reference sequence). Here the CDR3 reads CARKGRDYGYTF. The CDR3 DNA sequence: TGTGCCCGTAAGGGGCGGGACTATGGCTACACCTTC.

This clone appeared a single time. The CDR3 DNA is TGTGCCAGTAGCCAACAGGCTTGGAATGAAAAACTGTTTTTT. Its translation is CASSQQAWNEKLFF. This chain uses TRBV2 with TRBJ1-4; tentatively, D is TRBD1 (5 bases). Looked up from germline, CDR1 is SNHLY and CDR2 is FYNNEI. The CDR3 is made up of 14 amino acids. V was clipped by 9 bases and J by 5 bases, with 16 bases between them.

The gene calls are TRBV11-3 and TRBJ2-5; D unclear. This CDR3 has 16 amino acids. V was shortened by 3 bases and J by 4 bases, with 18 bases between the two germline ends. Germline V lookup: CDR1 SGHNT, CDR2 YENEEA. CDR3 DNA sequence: TGTGCCAGCAGCTTTCGTGGAGCGAGCGTGGGAGAGACCCAGTACTTC. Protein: CASSFRGASVGETQYF.

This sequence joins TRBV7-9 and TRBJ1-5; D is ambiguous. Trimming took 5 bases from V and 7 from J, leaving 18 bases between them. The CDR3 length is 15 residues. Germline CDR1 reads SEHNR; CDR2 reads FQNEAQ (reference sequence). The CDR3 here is CASSHWEGSGQPQHF. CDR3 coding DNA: TGTGCCAGCAGCCACTGGGAGGGCAGCGGGCAGCCCCAGCATTTT.

In nucleotides, the CDR3 is TGTGCCAGCAGCCAATTGCTAGCGGGAGGCGAGCAGTACTTC. This sequence encodes CASSQLLAGGEQYF. This chain links TRBV3-1 (or the pseudogene TRBV3-2) with TRBJ2-5, with TRBD2 identical over 11 bases. The J call is in doubt because the DNA end fits TRBJ2-7 better. The CDR3 totals 14 residues. The V gene's germline CDR1 is LGHDT and CDR2 YNNKEL (reference sequence).

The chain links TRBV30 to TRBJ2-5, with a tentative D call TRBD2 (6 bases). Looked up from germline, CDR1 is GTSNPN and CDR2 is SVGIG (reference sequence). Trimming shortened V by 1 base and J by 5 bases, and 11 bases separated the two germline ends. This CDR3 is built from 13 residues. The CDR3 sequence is CAWSDAGLETQYF. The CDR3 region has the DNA TGTGCCTGGAGTGACGCGGGATTGGAGACCCAGTACTTC.